These 7 T cell receptor beta chains were all obtained from the same sample, sequenced in a study of identifying expanded T cells in peripheral blood (dated by TCRdb to 2018 to 2020). Receptors were amplified or captured by the immunoSEQ multiplex PCR assay. As stored in TCRdb, this immuneACCESS dataset retains in-frame rearrangements with V and J assigned. A fraction of the clones does not appear; measured against another copy, unresolved V genes explain less than half of the discrepancy, and the remainder lacks a known reason. In all, the sample holds more than 90,000 clones, and roughly nine tenths of those were seen once. Of the sample, approximately 18% is held by the ten largest clones. Material: blood. Receptor source: a person aged 18 to 69 in good health.

The V gene is TRBV2, the J gene TRBJ2-5; possibly TRBD1 for D (6 bases). From germline, CDR1 is SNHLY and CDR2 FYNNEI. V dropped 8 bases and J dropped 5 bases, with 18 bases sitting between them. The CDR3 extends over 14 amino acids. CDR3 in DNA: TGTGCCAGCTCCAGGCGCCAGGGGTACGAGACCCAGTACTTC. This gives the protein CASSRRQGYETQYF.

This clone was observed once. V and J are TRBV4-1 and TRBJ2-1, with 10 bases lining up with TRBD1. Trimming cost V 1 base and J 8 bases; bases outside gene matches: 5. CDR3 length equals 15 residues. CDR1 and CDR2 (germline): MGHRA, YSYEKL. Here the CDR3 DNA reads TGCGCCAGCAGCCAAGGACAGGGGGCTTCTTATGAGCAGTTCTTC. Translated, it gives CASSQGQGASYEQFF.

J is TRBJ2-5 and V is TRBV6-5, with D perhaps TRBD1 (7 bases). V was cut by 5 bases and J by 7 bases, with 14 bases left in between. Germline V gene lookup returns CDR1 MNHEY and CDR2 SVGAGI. The CDR3 is 13 amino acids. The CDR3 here is CASSPGGSGTQYF. The CDR3, as DNA: TGTGCCAGCAGTCCAGGGGGGAGCGGGACCCAGTACTTC.

This chain links TRBV6-4 with TRBJ2-3; the match to TRBD2 covers 10 bases. V trimming: 6 bases; J trimming: 6 bases; junction bases outside the gene matches: 15. CDR1 and CDR2 (germline): MRHNA, SNTAGT. The CDR3 loop spans 17 amino acids. The DNA for the CDR3 is TGTGCCAGCAGGTGGTGCATAGCGGGGGGTTTAGGGGATACGCAGTATTTT. Its translation is CASRWCIAGGLGDTQYF.

CDR3 region: CASSLRPGQETQYF. DNA for the CDR3: TGTGCCAGCAGCTTACGGCCGGGACAAGAGACCCAGTACTTC. The chain is built from TRBV11-2 and TRBJ2-5, with a tentative D call TRBD2 (5 bases). Trimming stripped 2 bases from V and 2 bases from J, with 9 bases between. Germline assignment: CDR1 SGHAT and CDR2 FQNNGV. There are 14 residues in the CDR3.

The V and J genes are TRBV29-1 and TRBJ1-5; D unclear. V was clipped by 0 bases and J by 5 bases, with 8 bases between them. The CDR3 spans 13 residues. Germline V lookup: CDR1 SQVTM, CDR2 ANQGSEA. The CDR3 here is CSVEEPGDQPQHF. Written as DNA, the CDR3 is TGCAGCGTTGAAGAGCCCGGGGATCAGCCCCAGCATTTT.

The rearrangement joins TRBV6-5 to TRBJ1-2; tentatively, D is TRBD1 (5 bases). Germline V gives CDR1 MNHEY, CDR2 SVGAGI. V lost 5 bases and J lost 4, with 14 bases in between. This CDR3 has 14 amino acids. In DNA, the CDR3 is TGTGCCAGCAGTGGAAGAGGGGATCTCTATGGCTACACCTTC. Amino acids: CASSGRGDLYGYTF.